This TCR beta chain derives from a study of type 1 regulatory T cells. Study at large: This in vitro CD4 product, T-allo10, is enriched for Tr1 cells and alloantigen-specific. Overall study findings and caveats: Type 1 regulatory T cells had a more restricted TCR repertoire than non-type 1 regulatory T cells.

Concerning this clonotype itself: The antigen is undetermined.

Trimming cost V 5 bases and J 0 bases, with 11 bases left between them. Germline V gene data show CDR1 as SNHLY and CDR2 as FYNNEI. The CDR3 runs to 15 residues. TCRdb re-analysed the reads in MiXCR, keeping a single row per CDR3 protein. The sample shows about 65,000 distinct CDR3 sequences, 49% of them seen only once. What was sequenced was cultured non-Tr1 T cells, either the whole culture or a sorted T cell fraction (not recorded which). V gene TRBV2 combines with J gene TRBJ1-5; possible D gene TRBD1, 6 bases. This sequence was found in a human donor in good health. The CDR3 loop reads CASSSRGISNQPQHF. CDR3 coding DNA: TGTGCCAGCAGTAGCAGGGGCATTAGCAATCAGCCCCAGCATTTT.